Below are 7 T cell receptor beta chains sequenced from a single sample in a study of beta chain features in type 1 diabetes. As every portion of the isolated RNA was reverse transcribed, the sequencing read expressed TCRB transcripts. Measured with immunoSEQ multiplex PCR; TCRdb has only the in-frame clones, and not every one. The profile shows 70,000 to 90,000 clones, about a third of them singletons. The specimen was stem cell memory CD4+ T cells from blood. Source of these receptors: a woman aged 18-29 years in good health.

CDR3 coding DNA: TGTGCCAGCAGCCCCTTGGCGGAACCCTCCTACAATGAGCAGTTCTTC. As protein: CASSPLAEPSYNEQFF. The gene calls are TRBV7-9 and TRBJ2-1; the D is unclear. The CDR3 runs to 16 residues. The V gene lost 5 bases and the J gene lost 0 bases, with 14 bases spanning the gap. In germline, CDR1 is SEHNR, CDR2 FQNEAQ (reference sequence).

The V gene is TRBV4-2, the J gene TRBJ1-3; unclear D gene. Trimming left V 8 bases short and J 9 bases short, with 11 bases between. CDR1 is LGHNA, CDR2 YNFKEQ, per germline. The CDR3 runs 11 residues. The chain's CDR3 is CASAVESTIYF. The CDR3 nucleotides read TGTGCCAGCGCTGTCGAGAGCACCATATATTTT.

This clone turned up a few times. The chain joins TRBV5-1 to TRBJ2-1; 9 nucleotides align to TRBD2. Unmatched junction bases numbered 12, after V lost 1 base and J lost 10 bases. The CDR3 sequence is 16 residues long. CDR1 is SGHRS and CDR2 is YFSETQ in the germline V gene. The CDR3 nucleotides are TGCGCCAGCAGCTTGTCCGCTAGCGGGGTGGACAGGGAGCAGTTCTTC. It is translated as CASSLSASGVDREQFF.

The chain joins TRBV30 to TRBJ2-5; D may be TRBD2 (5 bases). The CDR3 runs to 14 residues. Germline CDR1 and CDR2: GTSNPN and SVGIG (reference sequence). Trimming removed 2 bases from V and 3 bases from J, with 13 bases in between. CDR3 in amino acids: CAWSPHTEEETQYF. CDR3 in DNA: TGTGCCTGGAGTCCCCACACGGAGGAAGAGACCCAGTACTTC.

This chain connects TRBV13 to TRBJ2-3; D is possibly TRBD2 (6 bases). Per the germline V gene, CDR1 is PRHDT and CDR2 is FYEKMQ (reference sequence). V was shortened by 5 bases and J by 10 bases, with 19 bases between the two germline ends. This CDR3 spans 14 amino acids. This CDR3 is CASSTGTFPYSQYF. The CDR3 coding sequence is TGTGCCAGCAGCACCGGGACTTTCCCCTACTCGCAGTATTTT.

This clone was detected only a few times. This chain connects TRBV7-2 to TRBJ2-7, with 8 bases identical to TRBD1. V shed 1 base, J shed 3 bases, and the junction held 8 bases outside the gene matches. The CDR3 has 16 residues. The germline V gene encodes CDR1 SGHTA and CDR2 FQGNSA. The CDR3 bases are TGTGCCAGCAGCTTAGAGGGGGCGACAGGGGTCTACGAGCAGTACTTC. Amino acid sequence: CASSLEGATGVYEQYF.

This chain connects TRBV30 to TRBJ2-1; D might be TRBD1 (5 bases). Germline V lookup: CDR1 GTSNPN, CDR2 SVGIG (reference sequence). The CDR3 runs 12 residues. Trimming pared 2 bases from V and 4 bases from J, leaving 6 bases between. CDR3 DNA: TGTGCCTGGAGTCCAGGGTACAATGAGCAGTTCTTC. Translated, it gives CAWSPGYNEQFF.